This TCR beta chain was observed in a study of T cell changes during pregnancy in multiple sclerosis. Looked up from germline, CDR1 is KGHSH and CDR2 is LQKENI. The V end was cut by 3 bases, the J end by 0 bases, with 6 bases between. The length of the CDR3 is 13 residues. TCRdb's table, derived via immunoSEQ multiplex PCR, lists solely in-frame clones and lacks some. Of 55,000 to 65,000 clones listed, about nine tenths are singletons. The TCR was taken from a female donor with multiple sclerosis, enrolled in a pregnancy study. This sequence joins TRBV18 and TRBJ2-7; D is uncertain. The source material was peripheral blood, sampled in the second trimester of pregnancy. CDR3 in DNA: TGTGCCAGCTCACCGAGATCCTCCTACGAGCAGTACTTC. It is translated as CASSPRSSYEQYF.